The 8 T cell receptor beta chains in this list originate from one sample, sequenced in a study of blood T cell repertoires in COVID-19. Repertoires were generated with immunoSEQ multiplex PCR, while TCRdb's copy carries only in-frame clones and drops some. This sample carries roughly 130,000 clones, roughly 82% of them seen once, and the ten largest clones take 10% to 15%. The sample comprised peripheral blood. These receptor sequences come from a man older than 75 with acute or convalescent COVID-19.

The genes are TRBV4-2 and TRBJ2-3, with TRBD2 as a possible D gene (5 bases). V lost 4 bases and J lost 2, with 13 bases in between. The germline V gene encodes CDR1 LGHNA and CDR2 YNFKEQ. The CDR3 has 15 amino acids. CDR3 nucleotides: TGTGCCAGCAGCCCCCGGGAAGACTACACAGATACGCAGTATTTT. This sequence encodes CASSPREDYTDTQYF.

The J gene is TRBJ2-7, the V gene TRBV7-9; D gene unclear. This CDR3 is 12 amino acids long. V was pared by 5 bases and J by 3 bases, with 8 bases between. Germline CDR1 SEHNR, CDR2 FQNEAQ (reference sequence). The CDR3 bases are TGTGCCAGCAGCCTTCAGGACTACGAGCAGTACTTC. It codes for CASSLQDYEQYF. Full variable domain (outside the CDR3, taken from reference TRBV7-9 and TRBJ2-7): DTGVSQNPRHKITKRGQNVTFRCDPISEHNRLYWYRQTLGQGPEFLTYFQNEAQLEKSRLLSDRFSAERPKGSFSTLEIQRTEQGDSAMYLCASSLQDYEQYFGPGTRLTVT.

This clone was picked up a small number of times. The chain couples TRBV5-4 to TRBJ1-2, with 8 positions matching TRBD1. With 3 bases clipped from V and 2 bases from J, the junction kept 6 bases outside the gene matches. The CDR3 length is 15 residues. Looked up from germline, CDR1 is SGHNT and CDR2 is YYREEE (reference sequence). The CDR3, as DNA: TGTGCCAGCAGCTCTCCGACAGGGGCAAACTATGGCTACACCTTC. Encoded protein: CASSSPTGANYGYTF.

The chain couples TRBV27 to TRBJ2-1, with 8 bases identical to TRBD2. The J segment lost 6 bases and the V segment lost 7 bases, leaving 11 bases of the junction unmatched. There are 15 residues in the CDR3. CDR1 is MNHEY and CDR2 is SMNVEV in the germline V gene (reference sequence). DNA for the CDR3: TGTGCCAGCACAAAGGAAAGCGGGGGCCTCAATGAGCAGTTCTTC. It is translated as CASTKESGGLNEQFF.

V is TRBV5-1 and J is TRBJ1-1, with TRBD1 as a possible D gene (6 bases). The CDR3 runs 17 residues. V was cut by 6 bases and J by 1 base, with 22 bases left in between. In germline, CDR1 is SGHRS, CDR2 YFSETQ. This chain's CDR3 is CASTAGVYRAGNTEAFF. The DNA of the CDR3 is TGCGCCAGCACGGCGGGCGTCTACAGGGCAGGGAACACTGAAGCTTTCTTT.

V usage is TRBV21-1 and J usage is TRBJ2-7; TRBD2, the table's D call, was not compared with the DNA. TRBV21-1 is a pseudogene segment. This CDR3 is built from 12 residues. The CDR3: CASSLSSHEQYF. CDR3 DNA: TGTGCCAGCAGTCTGAGCTCCCACGAGCAGTACTTC.

The CDR3 spells CASSLAYRGRNQPQHF. As DNA, the CDR3 is TGTGCCAGCAGCTTAGCATACAGGGGGCGTAATCAGCCCCAGCATTTT. The chain recombines TRBV7-2 with TRBJ1-5, with 9 positions matching TRBD1. With 0 bases clipped from V and 4 bases from J, the junction kept 4 bases outside the gene matches. This CDR3 spans 16 amino acids. CDR1 is SGHTA, CDR2 FQGNSA, per germline.

The V and J genes are TRBV29-1 and TRBJ2-1; TRBD2 matches 9 bases. V dropped 2 bases and J dropped 9; count of bases not matched to a gene: 5. Looked up from germline, CDR1 is SQVTM and CDR2 is ANQGSEA. This CDR3 comprises 13 residues. The CDR3 loop reads CSVESAGGSEQFF. CDR3 bases: TGCAGCGTTGAATCAGCGGGGGGCAGTGAGCAGTTCTTC.